The T cell receptor beta chain under discussion was sequenced for a study of blood T cells in healthy people across ages. This CDR3 spans 16 amino acids. Germline CDR1 and CDR2: SQVTM and ANQGSEA. The ends were cut back, 0 bases at V and 0 bases at J, with 12 bases in the middle. A J-beta primer mix and a sample-barcoded 5' primer were used in a second PCR of about 7 to 11 cycles. TCRdb reanalysed the 5' RACE reads using MiXCR and keeps one entry per CDR3 protein. The sample has roughly 800,000 distinct CDR3 sequences, more than 45% seen once. The authors extracted at least 5.5 micrograms of total RNA per sample. This clonotype was counted between two and nine times.

This receptor was obtained from a man aged 25-45 years in good health. Material: blood. This chain connects TRBV29-1 to TRBJ2-1; no clear D gene. The CDR3 DNA sequence: TGCAGCGTTGAAGATGTGGCAGGAAGCTCCTACAATGAGCAGTTCTTC. This sequence encodes CSVEDVAGSSYNEQFF.